This record covers a single T cell receptor (beta chain). The CDR3 covers 21 residues. With 2 bases removed from V and 0 bases from J, the gap between germline ends came to 28 bases. Germline CDR1 reads LNHDA; CDR2 reads SQIVND (reference sequence). The sample belongs to a study of blood T cell repertoires in COVID-19. Profiled with immunoSEQ multiplex PCR; TCRdb holds only in-frame clones, not every one. The sample lists some 670,000 clones, 90% occurring once. This chain connects TRBV19 to TRBJ1-1, with TRBD1 as a possible D gene (6 bases). The sample taken for sequencing was peripheral blood. This receptor was obtained from a woman younger than 35 with acute or convalescent COVID-19. The CDR3, as DNA: TGTGCCAGTAGTATAAGACAGGTACGATCCGCGGGGGTGTGGATGAACACTGAAGCTTTCTTT. The encoded protein is CASSIRQVRSAGVWMNTEAFF.